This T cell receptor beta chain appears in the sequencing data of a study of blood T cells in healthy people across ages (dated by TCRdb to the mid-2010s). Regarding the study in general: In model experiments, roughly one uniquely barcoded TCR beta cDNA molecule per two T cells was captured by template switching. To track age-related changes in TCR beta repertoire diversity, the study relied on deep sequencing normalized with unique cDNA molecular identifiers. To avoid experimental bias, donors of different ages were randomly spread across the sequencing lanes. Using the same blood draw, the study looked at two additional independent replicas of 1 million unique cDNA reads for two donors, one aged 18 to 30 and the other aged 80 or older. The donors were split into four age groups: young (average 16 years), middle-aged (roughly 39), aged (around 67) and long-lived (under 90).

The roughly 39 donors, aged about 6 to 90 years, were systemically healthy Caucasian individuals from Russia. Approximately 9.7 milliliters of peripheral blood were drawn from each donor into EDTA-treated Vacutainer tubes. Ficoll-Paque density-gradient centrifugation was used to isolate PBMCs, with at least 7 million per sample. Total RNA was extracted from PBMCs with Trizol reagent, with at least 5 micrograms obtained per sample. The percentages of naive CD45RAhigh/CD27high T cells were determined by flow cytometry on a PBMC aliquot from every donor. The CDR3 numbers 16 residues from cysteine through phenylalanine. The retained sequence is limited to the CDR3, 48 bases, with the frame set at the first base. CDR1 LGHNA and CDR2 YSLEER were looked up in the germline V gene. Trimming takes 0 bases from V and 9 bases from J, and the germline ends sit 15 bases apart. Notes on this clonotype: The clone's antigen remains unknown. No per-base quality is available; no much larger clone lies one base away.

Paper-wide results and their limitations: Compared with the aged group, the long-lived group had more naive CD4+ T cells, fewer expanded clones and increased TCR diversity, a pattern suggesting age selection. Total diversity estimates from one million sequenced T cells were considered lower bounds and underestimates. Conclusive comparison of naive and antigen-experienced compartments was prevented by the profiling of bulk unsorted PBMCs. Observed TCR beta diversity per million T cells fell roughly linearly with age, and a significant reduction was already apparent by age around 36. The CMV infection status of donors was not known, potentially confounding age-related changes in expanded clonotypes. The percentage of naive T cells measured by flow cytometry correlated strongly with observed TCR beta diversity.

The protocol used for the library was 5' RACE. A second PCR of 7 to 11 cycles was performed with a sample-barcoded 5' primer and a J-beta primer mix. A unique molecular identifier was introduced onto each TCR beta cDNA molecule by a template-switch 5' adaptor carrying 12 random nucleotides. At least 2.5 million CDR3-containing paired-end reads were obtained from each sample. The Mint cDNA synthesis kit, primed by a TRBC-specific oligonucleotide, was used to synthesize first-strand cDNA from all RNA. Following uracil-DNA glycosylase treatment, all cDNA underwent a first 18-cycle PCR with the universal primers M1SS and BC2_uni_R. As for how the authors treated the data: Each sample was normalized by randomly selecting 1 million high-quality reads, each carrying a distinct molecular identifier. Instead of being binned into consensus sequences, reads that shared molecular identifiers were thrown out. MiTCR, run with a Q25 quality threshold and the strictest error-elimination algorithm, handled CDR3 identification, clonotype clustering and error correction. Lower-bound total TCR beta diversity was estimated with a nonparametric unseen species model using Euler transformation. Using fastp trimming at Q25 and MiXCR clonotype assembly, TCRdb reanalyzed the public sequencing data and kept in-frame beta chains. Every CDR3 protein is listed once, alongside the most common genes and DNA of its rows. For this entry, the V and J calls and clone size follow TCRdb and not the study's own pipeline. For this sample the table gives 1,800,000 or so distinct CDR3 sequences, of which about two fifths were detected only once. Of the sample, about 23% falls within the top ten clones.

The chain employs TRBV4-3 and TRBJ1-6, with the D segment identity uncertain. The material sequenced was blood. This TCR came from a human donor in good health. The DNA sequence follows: TGCGCCAGCAGCCAAGATCGGACCGGGAACCTTTCACCCCTCCACTTT. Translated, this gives CASSQDRTGNLSPLHF.